This T cell receptor beta chain was captured by sequencing in a study of blood T cell repertoires in COVID-19. The wider study: Samples representing acute and convalescent COVID-19 were sourced from the United States, Italy and Spain. The cDNA or gDNA used as material had been derived from T cells, B-cell-depleted T cells, or PBMCs.

Data came from immunoSEQ multiplex PCR; TCRdb stores just in-frame clones and leaves some out. The data show around 92,000 clones, with approximately 86% seen just once and 29% held by the top ten. The sequence derives from a woman of 80 years or more with acute or convalescent COVID-19. The sequenced sample was peripheral blood.

This chain's CDR3 is CASSLGTGPTYEQYF. CDR3 sequence (DNA): TGCGCCAGCAGCCTCGGGACAGGCCCCACCTACGAGCAGTACTTC. The chain combines TRBV4-1 with TRBJ2-7; 8 nucleotides align to TRBD1. With 4 bases clipped from V and 2 bases from J, the junction kept 7 bases outside the gene matches. The CDR3 is 15 amino acids. Germline CDR1 and CDR2: MGHRA and YSYEKL.